The TCR beta chain described here comes from a study of T cell changes during pregnancy in multiple sclerosis. Data came from immunoSEQ multiplex PCR; TCRdb stores just in-frame clones and leaves some out. The repertoire holds some 46,000 clones, with 92% as singletons. J was trimmed by 6 bases and V by 3 bases; bases with no gene match: 10. CDR1 is LGHNA, CDR2 YSLEER, per germline. The CDR3 runs to 16 residues. The sample consisted of peripheral blood, taken in the third trimester of pregnancy. The chain links TRBV4-3 to TRBJ2-1; 8 bases fit TRBD2. This sequence was found in a female donor with multiple sclerosis, enrolled in a pregnancy study. The CDR3 loop is CASSQDAAGVRNEQFF. Written as DNA, the CDR3 is TGCGCCAGCAGCCAGGATGCAGCGGGAGTTCGCAATGAGCAGTTCTTC.